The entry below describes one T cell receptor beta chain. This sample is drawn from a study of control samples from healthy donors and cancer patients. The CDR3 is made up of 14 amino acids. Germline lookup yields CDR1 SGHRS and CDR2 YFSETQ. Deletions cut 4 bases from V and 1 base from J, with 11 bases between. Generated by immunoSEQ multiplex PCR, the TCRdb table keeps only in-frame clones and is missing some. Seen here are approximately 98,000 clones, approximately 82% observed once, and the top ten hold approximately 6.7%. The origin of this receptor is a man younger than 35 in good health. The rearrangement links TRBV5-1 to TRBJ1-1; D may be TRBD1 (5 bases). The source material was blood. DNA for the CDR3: TGCGCCAGCAGCCGAGGGACGGCGAACACTGAAGCTTTCTTT. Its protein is CASSRGTANTEAFF.